Presented here are 31 T cell receptor beta chains from one specimen sequenced in a study of cytomegalovirus exposure and HLA in healthy donors. In the PCR, 60 Vbeta and 13 Jbeta primers were used. Produced via immunoSEQ multiplex PCR; TCRdb's table is partial and in-frame only. The sample holds tens of thousands of clones. Specimen: PBMCs. All receptors come from a female donor in good health and CMV-seropositive.

V is TRBV4-1 and J is TRBJ2-7; 10 bases agree with TRBD2. The CDR3 extends over 17 amino acids. The junction had 13 bases not matched to a gene; V was cut back by 1 base and J by 7 bases. Looked up from germline, CDR1 is MGHRA and CDR2 is YSYEKL. CDR3 sequence (DNA): TGCGCCAGCAGCCAAGTTGGGTCAGCGGGAGGGCCCAGGGAGCAGTACTTC. The encoded protein is CASSQVGSAGGPREQYF.

The chain joins TRBV4-3 to TRBJ2-7; maybe TRBD2 (7 bases). Germline-derived CDR1 and CDR2 are LGHNA and YSLEER. The germline V and J ends were trimmed by 1 base and 1 base, with 23 bases remaining between them. CDR3 size: 19 residues. The CDR3: CASSQVIYMEGGRSYEQYF. CDR3 sequence (DNA): TGCGCCAGCAGCCAAGTGATCTATATGGAGGGGGGGCGATCCTACGAGCAGTACTTC.

The V gene is TRBV18, the J gene TRBJ1-1; TRBD1 is a possible D gene (6 bases). The V end lost 3 bases, the J end lost 6 bases, and 11 bases lay between the germline ends. CDR1 is KGHSH, CDR2 LQKENI, per germline. The CDR3 is made up of 13 amino acids. This CDR3 is CASSPSQGAEAFF. The CDR3 nucleotides read TGTGCCAGCTCACCGTCACAGGGAGCTGAAGCTTTCTTT.

J is TRBJ2-7 and V is TRBV18; D is possibly TRBD2 (7 bases). Germline lookup yields CDR1 KGHSH and CDR2 LQKENI. This CDR3 comprises 16 residues. Trimming took 3 bases from V and 1 from J, leaving 16 bases between them. The CDR3 reads CASSPNQGRGSYEQYF. In DNA, the CDR3 is TGTGCCAGCTCACCCAATCAGGGGAGGGGGTCCTACGAGCAGTACTTC.

The rearrangement links TRBV5-4 to TRBJ2-7; D is perhaps TRBD1 (6 bases). Germline CDR1 is SGHNT and CDR2 is YYREEE (reference sequence). The CDR3 sequence is 13 residues long. V lost 4 bases to trimming and J lost 2 bases, with 10 bases between them. CDR3 amino acids: CASSIQGTYEQYF. The CDR3 nucleotides are TGTGCCAGCAGCATACAGGGAACCTACGAGCAGTACTTC.

The chain carries TRBV7-2 and TRBJ2-2, with 10 bases that match TRBD2. With V trimmed by 1 base and J by 0 bases, 5 bases remained unmatched. CDR3 length: 18 amino acids. The germline V gene has CDR1 SGHTA and CDR2 FQGNSA. The CDR3 loop reads CASSLVLAGAANTGELFF. The DNA of the CDR3 is TGTGCCAGCAGCTTAGTTCTAGCGGGGGCTGCGAACACCGGGGAGCTGTTTTTT.

This sequence joins TRBV11-2 and TRBJ1-1; D uncertain. This CDR3 has 13 residues. CDR1 is SGHAT and CDR2 is FQNNGV in the germline V gene. The V end lost 3 bases, the J end lost 1 base, and 6 bases lay between the germline ends. The CDR3 bases are TGTGCCAGCAGCTTCCGGGAGAACACTGAAGCTTTCTTT. This gives the protein CASSFRENTEAFF. Full variable domain (missing parts from reference TRBV11-2 and TRBJ1-1): EAGVAQSPRYKIIEKRQSVAFWCNPISGHATLYWYQQILGQGPKLLIQFQNNGVVDDSQLPKDRFSAERLKGVDSTLKIQPAKLEDSAVYLCASSFRENTEAFFGQGTRLTVV.

This chain joins TRBV19 and TRBJ2-7; perhaps TRBD1 as D (8 bases). Germline CDR1 is LNHDA and CDR2 is SQIVND (reference sequence). Trimming left V 6 bases short and J 5 bases short, with 17 bases between. The CDR3 runs 14 residues. The CDR3 here is CASRTGGADDEQYF. The CDR3 DNA reads TGTGCCAGTAGAACAGGGGGGGCGGACGACGAGCAGTACTTC. The whole variable domain, filled in from reference TRBV19 and TRBJ2-7, reads DGGITQSPKYLFRKEGQNVTLSCEQNLNHDAMYWYRQDPGQGLRLIYYSQIVNDFQKGDIAEGYSVSREKKESFPLTVTSAQKNPTAFYLCASRTGGADDEQYFGPGTRLTVT.

The chain is built from TRBV29-1 and TRBJ2-7; D might be TRBD2 (5 bases). The germline V gene has CDR1 SQVTM and CDR2 ANQGSEA. The CDR3 covers 15 residues. The V end lost 0 bases, the J end lost 0 bases, and 12 bases lay between the germline ends. In DNA, the CDR3 is TGCAGCGTTGAAGATCCCTTAGCGAACTCCTACGAGCAGTACTTC. Encoded protein: CSVEDPLANSYEQYF.

The chain combines TRBV5-4 with TRBJ2-2, with 7 positions matching TRBD2. The CDR3 covers 15 residues. Unmatched junction bases numbered 4, after V lost 4 bases and J lost 1 base. Germline CDR1 and CDR2: SGHNT and YYREEE (reference sequence). The CDR3 reads CASSLGLGNTGELFF. The CDR3, as DNA: TGTGCCAGCAGCCTCGGACTAGGGAACACCGGGGAGCTGTTTTTT.

Concerning this clone itself: At one end, the junction sequence differs from germline, possibly due to a read error. V usage is TRBV4-1 and J usage is TRBJ2-1; D unresolved. Germline V gene lookup returns CDR1 MGHRA and CDR2 YSYEKL. There are 15 residues in the CDR3. CDR3 region: CASSQEPNSDNEQFF. The CDR3 nucleotides read TGCGCCAGCAGCCAAGAACCTAACTCCGACAATGAGCAGTTCTTC.

The rearrangement links TRBV7-3 to TRBJ2-7; 7 bases are shared with TRBD2. The CDR3 has 15 amino acids. V lost 2 bases and J lost 2; bases outside the gene matches: 6. Germline V gene lookup returns CDR1 SGHTA and CDR2 FQGTGA. CDR3 loop: CASSLSAGTAYEQYF. Written as DNA, the CDR3 is TGTGCCAGCAGCTTATCAGCGGGGACCGCCTACGAGCAGTACTTC.

The chain is built from TRBV25-1 and TRBJ1-3; D not certain. The CDR3 runs 13 residues. Germline V gene lookup returns CDR1 MGHDK and CDR2 SYGVNS. The V end lost 8 bases, the J end lost 0 bases, and 8 bases lay between the germline ends. The CDR3 DNA sequence: TGTGCCAGCCAGGTCGGCTCTGGAAACACCATATATTTT. This sequence encodes CASQVGSGNTIYF.

The CDR3 region is CASKGAAPANTGELFF. In DNA, the CDR3 is TGTGCCAGCAAGGGAGCGGCACCCGCGAACACCGGGGAGCTGTTTTTT. The chain links TRBV2 to TRBJ2-2; tentative D call: TRBD2 (5 bases). This CDR3 has 16 amino acids. In germline, CDR1 is SNHLY, CDR2 FYNNEI. Trimming pared 7 bases from V and 0 bases from J, leaving 15 bases between.

The rearrangement joins TRBV6-1 to TRBJ1-2, with D unresolved. The CDR3 length is 15 residues. The germline V gene has CDR1 MNHNS and CDR2 SASEGT. Trimming took 2 bases from V and 5 from J, leaving 15 bases between them. Here the CDR3 reads CASSESPITGYGYTF. The CDR3 DNA reads as TGTGCCAGCAGTGAATCCCCCATAACCGGGTATGGCTACACCTTC.

The rearrangement joins TRBV19 to TRBJ1-2, with 8 nucleotides matching TRBD1. From germline, CDR1 is LNHDA and CDR2 SQIVND (reference sequence). After removal of 4 bases from V and 8 bases from J, the junction contained 9 bases not matched to a gene. The CDR3 extends over 14 amino acids. The CDR3 nucleotides are TGTGCCAGTAGTAAACAGGGGGGGGCGCGCGGCTACACCTTC. Its protein product is CASSKQGGARGYTF.

This chain connects TRBV9 to TRBJ2-2; D may be TRBD1 (5 bases). Germline V gives CDR1 SGDLS, CDR2 YYNGEE. V was trimmed by 6 bases and J by 4 bases, leaving 10 bases between them. The CDR3 loop spans 13 amino acids. The CDR3 nucleotides read TGTGCCAGCACCCAAGGGGTCACCGGGGAGCTGTTTTTT. It encodes CASTQGVTGELFF.

The CDR3 nucleotides are TGTGCCGGCCGAGGGGGAGAGAATTCACCCCTCCACTTT. The encoded protein is CAGRGGENSPLHF. The chain combines TRBV6-6 with TRBJ1-6, with D possibly being TRBD1 (6 bases). Germline V CDR1 and CDR2: MNHNY, SVGAGI (reference sequence). The CDR3 length is 13 residues. V gave up 11 bases and J gave up 7 bases, with 15 bases separating them.

This chain links TRBV6-5 with TRBJ1-6; 7 nucleotides match TRBD1. CDR3 length equals 16 residues. The trim removed 2 bases at V and 5 bases at J, leaving 6 bases unmatched. Germline-derived CDR1 and CDR2 are MNHEY and SVGAGI. CDR3 in amino acids: CASSYTYRGNNSPLHF. DNA of the CDR3: TGTGCCAGCAGTTACACCTACAGGGGAAATAATTCACCCCTCCACTTT.

The chain combines TRBV18 with TRBJ2-3; no clear D gene. Per germline, CDR1 KGHSH and CDR2 LQKENI. The CDR3 length is 12 residues. Trimming stripped 4 bases from V and 4 bases from J, with 6 bases between. As DNA, the CDR3 is TGTGCCAGCTCACTTAGTTCAGATACGCAGTATTTT. Its protein is CASSLSSDTQYF.

The chain joins TRBV6-1 to TRBJ2-3; 10 bases are a match to TRBD2. Per germline, CDR1 MNHNS and CDR2 SASEGT. V lost 4 bases to trimming and J lost 4 bases; unmatched junction nucleotides: 8. The CDR3 sequence is 16 residues long. The CDR3 loop is CASSALGAGGPDTQYF. The CDR3 DNA sequence: TGTGCCAGCAGTGCGCTTGGAGCGGGGGGGCCAGATACGCAGTATTTT.

This chain connects TRBV6-1 to TRBJ1-1, with D perhaps matching TRBD1 (5 bases). Trimming pared 3 bases from V and 0 bases from J, leaving 11 bases between. This CDR3 is 15 amino acids long. Germline CDR1 and CDR2: MNHNS and SASEGT. The CDR3 region is CASSDRATVNTEAFF. In DNA, the CDR3 is TGTGCCAGCAGTGACCGGGCGACAGTGAACACTGAAGCTTTCTTT.

In DNA, the CDR3 is TGTGCCAGCAGTGCCCGGCAGGGTGCGAACACTGAAGCTTTCTTT. Amino acids: CASSARQGANTEAFF. The chain couples TRBV2 to TRBJ1-1; tentatively, D is TRBD1 (5 bases). Trimming shortened V by 4 bases and J by 1 base, and 13 bases separated the two germline ends. Germline values: CDR1 SNHLY, CDR2 FYNNEI. The CDR3 runs 15 residues.

The chain couples TRBV29-1 to TRBJ2-3; 13 bases are shared with TRBD2. Germline-derived CDR1 and CDR2 are SQVTM and ANQGSEA. The V segment lost 4 bases and the J segment 3 bases; nucleotides outside the gene matches: 1. There are 14 residues in the CDR3. The CDR3 reads CSVGTSGGTDTQYF. The CDR3 nucleotides read TGCAGCGTTGGGACTAGCGGGGGTACAGATACGCAGTATTTT.

The chain has TRBV28 and TRBJ1-5; D is perhaps TRBD1 (6 bases). The germline CDR1 and CDR2 sequences are MDHEN and SYDVKM. V lost 7 bases, J lost 7 bases, and 20 bases lay in between. The CDR3 contains 15 residues. As DNA, the CDR3 is TGTGCCAGCACCATCGGGGCAGGGGTACTGCAGCCCCAGCATTTT. It is translated as CASTIGAGVLQPQHF.

To note about this clone: At one of its ends the junction is not consistent with the germline gene, which may arise from a read error. The rearrangement joins TRBV27 to TRBJ2-7, with 10 bases fitting TRBD2. This CDR3 has 15 amino acids. Germline V gives CDR1 MNHEY, CDR2 SMNVEV (reference sequence). The CDR3 region has the DNA TGTGCCAGCAGCTTATCCGTAGCGGGGGGCTACGAGCAGTACTTC. Amino acid sequence: CASSLSVAGGYEQYF.

The gene calls are TRBV29-1 and TRBJ2-7; a possible D gene is TRBD1 (6 bases). Deletions cut 2 bases from V and 1 base from J, with 12 bases between. The germline V gene encodes CDR1 SQVTM and CDR2 ANQGSEA. The length of the CDR3 is 14 residues. The CDR3 DNA follows: TGCAGCGTTGAATCAGGGGAAGATTCCTACGAGCAGTACTTC. Translation: CSVESGEDSYEQYF.

Here the CDR3 reads CASSQETSGRAGELFF. The CDR3 DNA follows: TGCGCCAGCAGCCAAGAGACTAGCGGGAGGGCCGGGGAGCTGTTTTTT. The V gene is TRBV4-1, the J gene TRBJ2-2; 14 nucleotides align to TRBD2. V lost 0 bases to trimming and J lost 6 bases; unmatched junction nucleotides: 0. The CDR3 sequence is 16 residues long. Germline assignment: CDR1 MGHRA and CDR2 YSYEKL.

Here the CDR3 reads CASSPYEQYF. Written as DNA, the CDR3 is TGTGCCAGCAGTCCATACGAGCAGTACTTC. The chain is built from TRBV27 and TRBJ2-7; D gene ambiguous. Germline V CDR1 and CDR2: MNHEY, SMNVEV (reference sequence). The CDR3 consists of 10 residues. V was shortened by 5 bases and J by 4 bases, with 3 bases between the two germline ends.

V usage is TRBV15 and J usage is TRBJ2-1, with a tentative D call TRBD1 (6 bases). The V gene's germline CDR1 is LNHNV and CDR2 YYDKDF (reference sequence). Trimming cost V 3 bases and J 0 bases, with 12 bases left between them. This CDR3 spans 16 amino acids. DNA for the CDR3: TGTGCCACCAGCAGGGAAACGGGACACTCCTACAATGAGCAGTTCTTC. This translates into CATSRETGHSYNEQFF.

The V gene is TRBV19, the J gene TRBJ2-5; 12 bases fit TRBD2. The V segment lost 4 bases and the J segment 5 bases; nucleotides outside the gene matches: 5. Germline-derived CDR1 and CDR2 are LNHDA and SQIVND (reference sequence). The CDR3 is 15 residues long. Here the CDR3 DNA reads TGTGCCAGTAGTACGACTAGCGGGAGTGTCGAGACCCAGTACTTC. It specifies CASSTTSGSVETQYF.